This is a list of T cell receptor beta chains from one sample in a study of early T cells in non-severe SARS-CoV-2 infection. Via MiXCR, TCRdb re-called the 5' RACE reads, giving one row per CDR3 protein. The sample records about 49,000 distinct CDR3 sequences, about 6.5% being singletons. Sequenced material: whole blood, taken at baseline. All receptors come from an adult who was a healthcare worker with PCR-confirmed SARS-CoV-2 infection or an uninfected control (not recorded which). Each CDR3 is given with its conserved first and last residue. Fields, in order: D gene, V gene, J gene, clone size, CDR3 length, CDR3 DNA, CDR3 protein. A D gene is named only where the DNA matches it firmly. Expanded clones get a size class; other rows say once, few or many, or leave the size out.

d_call: NA
v_call: TRBV6-2/TRBV6-3
j_call: TRBJ2-5
clone_size: many
cdr3_length: 14
cdr3_nt: TGTGCCAGTGGAGAGGGGGGCGCTCGGAAGACCCAGTACTTC
cdr3_aa: CASGEGGARKTQYF

d_call: TRBD1
v_call: TRBV6-1
j_call: TRBJ1-5
clone_size: many
cdr3_length: 14
cdr3_nt: TGTGCCAGCACCGATAGACAGGGGAGCCAGCCCCAGCATTTT
cdr3_aa: CASTDRQGSQPQHF

d_call: NA
v_call: TRBV20-1
j_call: TRBJ2-5
clone_size: NA
cdr3_length: 13
cdr3_nt: TGCAGTGCCGGGGCTTCAAATGCGGAGACCCAGTACTTC
cdr3_aa: CSAGASNAETQYF

d_call: NA
v_call: TRBV7-2
j_call: TRBJ1-1
clone_size: many
cdr3_length: 15
cdr3_nt: TGTGCCAGCAGCTTAGTTGGGAGTCAGAACACTGAAGCTTTCTTT
cdr3_aa: CASSLVGSQNTEAFF

d_call: NA
v_call: TRBV28
j_call: TRBJ1-4
clone_size: NA
cdr3_length: 12
cdr3_nt: TGTGCCAGCTTGCAAGGGAATGAAAAACTGTTTTTT
cdr3_aa: CASLQGNEKLFF

d_call: NA
v_call: TRBV2
j_call: TRBJ1-4
clone_size: many
cdr3_length: 14
cdr3_nt: TGTGCCAGCAGTGACCCCGCAACTAATGAAAAACTGTTTTTT
cdr3_aa: CASSDPATNEKLFF

d_call: NA
v_call: TRBV3-1
j_call: TRBJ1-1
clone_size: few
cdr3_length: 17
cdr3_nt: TGTGCCAGCAGCCAAGATCGAGGGTCGTTAGCGAACACTGAAGCTTTCTTT
cdr3_aa: CASSQDRGSLANTEAFF

d_call: TRBD1
v_call: TRBV5-5
j_call: TRBJ1-1
clone_size: few
cdr3_length: 15
cdr3_nt: TGTGCCAGCAGCTCCCCTGACAGGGGGTTCACTGAAGCTTTCTTT
cdr3_aa: CASSSPDRGFTEAFF

d_call: NA
v_call: TRBV5-4
j_call: TRBJ2-7
clone_size: many
cdr3_length: 14
cdr3_nt: TGTGCCAGCAGCCCGGACACAGGATACAACGAGCAGTACTTC
cdr3_aa: CASSPDTGYNEQYF

d_call: NA
v_call: TRBV25-1
j_call: TRBJ1-2
clone_size: NA
cdr3_length: 13
cdr3_nt: TGTGCCAGCAGTGAATACAGGGCCGATGGCTACACCTTC
cdr3_aa: CASSEYRADGYTF

d_call: NA
v_call: TRBV4-3
j_call: TRBJ2-3
clone_size: NA
cdr3_length: 16
cdr3_nt: TGCGCCAGCAGCCAAGAGCCAGGGAGCCGCACAGATACGCAGTATTTT
cdr3_aa: CASSQEPGSRTDTQYF

d_call: NA
v_call: TRBV6-2/TRBV6-3
j_call: TRBJ1-1
clone_size: NA
cdr3_length: 11
cdr3_nt: TGTGCCAGCAGCCTGGAAAGTGAAGCTTTCTTT
cdr3_aa: CASSLESEAFF

d_call: NA
v_call: TRBV3-1
j_call: TRBJ1-5
clone_size: many
cdr3_length: 15
cdr3_nt: TGTGCCAGCAGCCAAGGGTCGGGCTATGATCAGCCCCAGCATTTT
cdr3_aa: CASSQGSGYDQPQHF

d_call: NA
v_call: TRBV18
j_call: TRBJ2-5
clone_size: many
cdr3_length: 13
cdr3_nt: TGTGCCAGCTCACCATTCGGTGAAGAGACCCAGTACTTC
cdr3_aa: CASSPFGEETQYF

d_call: NA
v_call: TRBV6-6
j_call: TRBJ2-3
clone_size: many
cdr3_length: 16
cdr3_nt: TGTGCCAGCAGCCCGAAAGGGTACAGGGTGTTGGATACGCAGTATTTT
cdr3_aa: CASSPKGYRVLDTQYF

d_call: TRBD2
v_call: TRBV7-6
j_call: TRBJ2-2
clone_size: NA
cdr3_length: 15
cdr3_nt: TGTGCCAGCAGCCCTAGCGGGGGTAGCACCGGGGAGCTGTTTTTT
cdr3_aa: CASSPSGGSTGELFF

d_call: NA
v_call: TRBV6-5
j_call: TRBJ1-1
clone_size: many
cdr3_length: 13
cdr3_nt: TGTGCCAGCAGTCTGGACAGCTACACTGAAGCTTTCTTT
cdr3_aa: CASSLDSYTEAFF

d_call: NA
v_call: TRBV6-5
j_call: TRBJ1-2
clone_size: many
cdr3_length: 14
cdr3_nt: TGTGCCAGCAGTTACCACCACGGATCGTATGGCTACACCTTC
cdr3_aa: CASSYHHGSYGYTF

d_call: NA
v_call: TRBV3-1
j_call: TRBJ2-5
clone_size: few
cdr3_length: 13
cdr3_nt: TGTGCCAGCAGACCCACAGGGCAAGAGACCCAGTACTTC
cdr3_aa: CASRPTGQETQYF

d_call: NA
v_call: TRBV12-3/TRBV12-4
j_call: TRBJ2-7
clone_size: NA
cdr3_length: 15
cdr3_nt: TGTGCCAGCAGTCCCCCAGGGGCCCTTAACCGCGAGCAGTACTTC
cdr3_aa: CASSPPGALNREQYF

d_call: NA
v_call: TRBV29-1
j_call: TRBJ1-1
clone_size: few
cdr3_length: 12
cdr3_nt: TGCAGCGCGGAACGGGGGAACACTGAAGCTTTCTTT
cdr3_aa: CSAERGNTEAFF

d_call: NA
v_call: TRBV10-3
j_call: TRBJ2-7
clone_size: many
cdr3_length: 14
cdr3_nt: TGTGCCATCAGTGAGTCCGGGCAGTCCTACGAGCAGTACTTC
cdr3_aa: CAISESGQSYEQYF

d_call: NA
v_call: TRBV5-1
j_call: TRBJ1-1
clone_size: many
cdr3_length: 11
cdr3_nt: TGTGCCAGCAGCTTGAACACTGAAGCTTTCTTT
cdr3_aa: CASSLNTEAFF

d_call: NA
v_call: TRBV6-2/TRBV6-3
j_call: TRBJ1-1
clone_size: few
cdr3_length: 14
cdr3_nt: TGTGCCAGCAGTTACGGGGCAGCGAACACTGAAGCTTTCTTT
cdr3_aa: CASSYGAANTEAFF

d_call: TRBD2
v_call: TRBV10-3
j_call: TRBJ2-7
clone_size: many
cdr3_length: 15
cdr3_nt: TGTGCCATCAGTGATGGAGGGAGGGTGTTGGACGAGCAGTACTTC
cdr3_aa: CAISDGGRVLDEQYF

d_call: TRBD1
v_call: TRBV7-9
j_call: TRBJ1-1
clone_size: few
cdr3_length: 14
cdr3_nt: TGTGCCAGCAGGCCCGGGACAGGGAACACTGAAGCTTTCTTT
cdr3_aa: CASRPGTGNTEAFF

d_call: TRBD2
v_call: TRBV20-1
j_call: TRBJ2-7
clone_size: many
cdr3_length: 11
cdr3_nt: TGCAGTGCCCGCGGGGGCTACGAGCAGTACTTC
cdr3_aa: CSARGGYEQYF

d_call: NA
v_call: TRBV6-6
j_call: TRBJ1-5
clone_size: NA
cdr3_length: 14
cdr3_nt: TGTGCCAGCCACCCAGGCAGGTTGGAACAGCCCCAGCATTTT
cdr3_aa: CASHPGRLEQPQHF

d_call: TRBD1
v_call: TRBV6-2/TRBV6-3
j_call: TRBJ1-2
clone_size: many
cdr3_length: 14
cdr3_nt: TGTGCCAGCACCCGACAGGGAGACAACTATGGCTACACCTTC
cdr3_aa: CASTRQGDNYGYTF

d_call: TRBD1
v_call: TRBV20-1
j_call: TRBJ1-5
clone_size: many
cdr3_length: 17
cdr3_nt: TGCAGTGCTAGTCGCGGCGATTGGGGCAGGGGGCATCAGCCCCAGCATTTT
cdr3_aa: CSASRGDWGRGHQPQHF

d_call: NA
v_call: TRBV10-3
j_call: TRBJ2-1
clone_size: many
cdr3_length: 13
cdr3_nt: TGTGCCATCTTCGGGGGGCCCTACAATGAGCAGTTCTTC
cdr3_aa: CAIFGGPYNEQFF

d_call: NA
v_call: TRBV7-9
j_call: TRBJ2-2
clone_size: many
cdr3_length: 15
cdr3_nt: TGTGCCAGCAGCTTAGTCGAGACTACCACCGGGGAGCTGTTTTTT
cdr3_aa: CASSLVETTTGELFF

d_call: NA
v_call: TRBV21-1
j_call: TRBJ1-6
clone_size: many
cdr3_length: 17
cdr3_nt: TGTGCCAGCAGCAAAGAGGCGCGGGGGACAGGGAGGTCACCCCTCCACTTT
cdr3_aa: CASSKEARGTGRSPLHF

d_call: NA
v_call: TRBV7-9
j_call: TRBJ1-6
clone_size: few
cdr3_length: 13
cdr3_nt: TGTGCCAGCAGCTTAAGTAAGGATTCACCCCTCCACTTT
cdr3_aa: CASSLSKDSPLHF

d_call: TRBD1
v_call: TRBV11-2
j_call: TRBJ1-2
clone_size: many
cdr3_length: 13
cdr3_nt: TGTGCCAGCAGCTTAGGGACAGGGGATGGCTACACCTTC
cdr3_aa: CASSLGTGDGYTF

d_call: TRBD1
v_call: TRBV18
j_call: TRBJ1-5
clone_size: many
cdr3_length: 19
cdr3_nt: TGTGCCAGCTCACGGACCGATACAGGGGCCCTAAAGAGCAATCAGCCCCAGCATTTT
cdr3_aa: CASSRTDTGALKSNQPQHF

d_call: TRBD2
v_call: TRBV5-1
j_call: TRBJ2-1
clone_size: many
cdr3_length: 12
cdr3_nt: TGCGCCACCCCTAAGCGGGGGGTTGAGCAGTTCTTC
cdr3_aa: CATPKRGVEQFF

d_call: TRBD1
v_call: TRBV6-5
j_call: TRBJ1-2
clone_size: NA
cdr3_length: 13
cdr3_nt: TGTGCCAGCAGTCCCCGGGACAGGGAAGGCCACACCTTC
cdr3_aa: CASSPRDREGHTF

d_call: NA
v_call: TRBV5-1
j_call: TRBJ1-4
clone_size: NA
cdr3_length: 13
cdr3_nt: TGCGCCAGCAGCTGGGCTGCGGGTGAAAAACTGTTTTTT
cdr3_aa: CASSWAAGEKLFF

d_call: NA
v_call: TRBV9
j_call: TRBJ2-3
clone_size: NA
cdr3_length: 16
cdr3_nt: TGTGCCAGCAGCGTAGGGGGAGGCCTTCACACAGATACGCAGTATTTT
cdr3_aa: CASSVGGGLHTDTQYF

d_call: TRBD2
v_call: TRBV19
j_call: TRBJ2-1
clone_size: few
cdr3_length: 16
cdr3_nt: TGTGCCAGTAGTATAGATTTGCGGGGGGCCTACAATGAGCAGTTCTTC
cdr3_aa: CASSIDLRGAYNEQFF

d_call: NA
v_call: TRBV11-3
j_call: TRBJ1-1
clone_size: many
cdr3_length: 17
cdr3_nt: TGTGCCAGCAGCTTAGATCTCCGGCAGGCTCGGAACACTGAAGCTTTCTTT
cdr3_aa: CASSLDLRQARNTEAFF

d_call: TRBD1
v_call: TRBV4-3
j_call: TRBJ1-5
clone_size: few
cdr3_length: 14
cdr3_nt: TGCGCCAGCAGCCAAGCTGGGGGGACAGGGACGCAGCATTTT
cdr3_aa: CASSQAGGTGTQHF

d_call: NA
v_call: TRBV5-1
j_call: TRBJ1-1
clone_size: many
cdr3_length: 15
cdr3_nt: TGCGCCAGCAGCTTGGATACGAGAGAGAACACTGAAGCTTTCTTT
cdr3_aa: CASSLDTRENTEAFF

d_call: NA
v_call: TRBV7-2
j_call: TRBJ2-3
clone_size: NA
cdr3_length: 11
cdr3_nt: TGTGCCAGCAGCTTGGTAGATACGCAGTATTTT
cdr3_aa: CASSLVDTQYF

d_call: TRBD1
v_call: TRBV7-2
j_call: TRBJ2-1
clone_size: many
cdr3_length: 14
cdr3_nt: TGTGCCAGCGCCGGGGACAGGGTCGCCAATGAGCAGTTCTTC
cdr3_aa: CASAGDRVANEQFF

d_call: NA
v_call: TRBV5-1
j_call: TRBJ1-1
clone_size: NA
cdr3_length: 14
cdr3_nt: TGCGCCAGCAGCAGGGACGGTGCGCACACTGAAGCTTTCTTT
cdr3_aa: CASSRDGAHTEAFF

d_call: NA
v_call: TRBV30
j_call: TRBJ2-1
clone_size: many
cdr3_length: 14
cdr3_nt: TGTGCCTGGAGACCCCCTGCGCGACACAATGAGCAGTTCTTC
cdr3_aa: CAWRPPARHNEQFF

d_call: NA
v_call: TRBV6-6
j_call: TRBJ2-2
clone_size: many
cdr3_length: 14
cdr3_nt: TGTGCCAGCAGTTCCGACCCGAACACCGGGGAGCTGTTTTTT
cdr3_aa: CASSSDPNTGELFF

d_call: NA
v_call: TRBV7-8
j_call: TRBJ1-5
clone_size: few
cdr3_length: 12
cdr3_nt: TGTGCCAGCAGCCCCCCAGAGGCGCCCCAGCATTTT
cdr3_aa: CASSPPEAPQHF

d_call: NA
v_call: TRBV7-8
j_call: TRBJ2-1
clone_size: NA
cdr3_length: 11
cdr3_nt: TGTGCCAGCAGCGAAAACAATGAGCAGTTCTTC
cdr3_aa: CASSENNEQFF

d_call: NA
v_call: TRBV12-3/TRBV12-4
j_call: TRBJ2-7
clone_size: many
cdr3_length: 14
cdr3_nt: TGTGCCAGCAGTCCGCTGCAGGGCTACTACGAGCAGTACTTC
cdr3_aa: CASSPLQGYYEQYF

d_call: NA
v_call: TRBV24-1
j_call: TRBJ1-2
clone_size: many
cdr3_length: 11
cdr3_nt: TGTGCCACCTCTTCGGGTTATGGCTACACCTTC
cdr3_aa: CATSSGYGYTF

d_call: NA
v_call: TRBV4-3
j_call: TRBJ1-6
clone_size: few
cdr3_length: 14
cdr3_nt: TGCGCCAGCAGCCAACGGTCCGAGAATCCACCCCTCCACTTT
cdr3_aa: CASSQRSENPPLHF

d_call: TRBD1
v_call: TRBV6-5
j_call: TRBJ2-4
clone_size: NA
cdr3_length: 14
cdr3_nt: TGTGCCAGCAGTGGCGACGGGACAGGGGGCGGTCAGTACTTC
cdr3_aa: CASSGDGTGGGQYF

d_call: NA
v_call: TRBV2
j_call: TRBJ1-1
clone_size: many
cdr3_length: 11
cdr3_nt: TGTGCCAGCAAACCAGGGACCGGGGCTTTCTTT
cdr3_aa: CASKPGTGAFF

d_call: NA
v_call: TRBV7-2
j_call: TRBJ1-6
clone_size: many
cdr3_length: 12
cdr3_nt: TGTGCCAGCAGCTTTCAAAATTCACCCCTCCACTTT
cdr3_aa: CASSFQNSPLHF

d_call: NA
v_call: TRBV11-2
j_call: TRBJ1-1
clone_size: many
cdr3_length: 16
cdr3_nt: TGTGCCAGCAGCTTAAGTTCTACAGCCATGAACACTGAAGCTTTCTTT
cdr3_aa: CASSLSSTAMNTEAFF